This T cell receptor (beta chain) was sequenced during a study of identical twins. A universal primer site arose from template switching, and cDNA bore unique molecular identifiers. Via MiXCR, TCRdb re-called the 5' RACE reads, giving one row per CDR3 protein. The sample lists 450,000 or so distinct CDR3 sequences; 14% were seen once. The CDR3 has 13 amino acids. From germline, CDR1 is SGHTA and CDR2 FQGNSA. Trimming shortened V by 0 bases and J by 9 bases, and 9 bases separated the two germline ends. This clonotype has a handful of counts. In addition, the sample was reused for a study of yellow fever vaccine responses in identical twins.

The genes are TRBV7-2 and TRBJ2-1; D gene uncertain. Input material: CD4+ T cells sorted from blood. The sequence was collected from a woman younger than 30 in good health. For the CDR3, the DNA is TGTGCCAGCAGCTTAGCGGTCCGCGTTGAGCAGTTCTTC. Amino acids: CASSLAVRVEQFF.